This TCR beta chain was recorded in a study of CD8 T cells in ankylosing spondylitis. Findings of the study overall: Fewer than ten highly homologous variants made up a TCR beta motif, and this motif appeared characteristic of ankylosing spondylitis blood. There was reportedly significant enrichment of clones that were disease-linked in matched ankylosing spondylitis synovial fluid. Certain motif variants had earlier been reported in reactive arthritis synovial fluid and blood.

As concerns this clonotype: Its antigen is unidentified.

Researchers built TCR beta libraries using quantitative 5'-RACE with molecular barcodes. TCRdb re-called the 5' RACE reads through MiXCR, storing one row per CDR3 protein. The profile shows around 330,000 distinct CDR3 sequences, roughly 12% of them singletons. This CDR3 has 14 amino acids. Germline loops: CDR1 DFQATT, CDR2 SNEGSKA (reference sequence). Trimming took 6 bases from V and 0 from J, leaving 14 bases between them. The chain combines TRBV20-1 with TRBJ1-1; TRBD1 might be the D (6 bases). Sequencing input: blood, either unsorted or a sorted T cell fraction (not recorded which). This receptor was obtained from a female donor with ankylosing spondylitis or in good health (not recorded which). DNA of the CDR3: TGCAGTGCGCAAGTCAGGGGAATGAACACTGAAGCTTTCTTT. Its protein is CSAQVRGMNTEAFF.